This T cell receptor beta chain was captured by sequencing in a study of OX40 agonist ivuxolimab in advanced cancers. CDR1 and CDR2 (germline): LNHDA, SQIVND (reference sequence). V was cut by 3 bases and J by 2 bases, with 8 bases left in between. This CDR3 comprises 13 residues. TCRdb's table, derived via immunoSEQ multiplex PCR, lists solely in-frame clones and lacks some. The sample has some 57,000 clones; less than 85% are singletons. Sequences were derived from CD4+ or CD8+ T cells sorted from blood, sampled in a trial of the OX40 agonist ivuxolimab. This clonotype originated in an adult with an advanced solid tumor such as melanoma, head and neck, liver or kidney cancer. The V gene is TRBV19, the J gene TRBJ2-7, with D possibly being TRBD1 (6 bases). In DNA form, the CDR3 reads TGTGCCAGTAGTATTGGGGGCACCTACGAGCAGTACTTC. The encoded protein is CASSIGGTYEQYF.